Listed below are T cell receptor beta chains from one sample, sequenced in a study of T cells in Graves' hyperthyroidism and ophthalmopathy. TCRdb recomputed calls from the multiplex PCR reads with MiXCR, one row per CDR3 protein. The sample has more than 500,000 distinct CDR3 sequences; 40% to 55% are singletons. The sample taken for sequencing was peripheral blood or thyroid tissue (not recorded which). The receptors shown here come from an adult woman with Graves' disease, either hyperthyroidism or ophthalmopathy (not recorded which). Each CDR3 is given with its conserved first and last residue. D genes are given only for firm matches. Some rows mark clone size as missing; the rest say once, few, many or name a class of expanded clone.

>-|TRBV20-1|TRBJ2-5|-
TGCAGTGCCATGGTCGGGACGTACCAAGAGACCCAGTACTTC
CSAMVGTYQETQYF
>many|TRBV12-3/TRBV12-4|TRBJ1-3|-
TGTGCCAGCAGCGACAGATCTGGAAACACCATATATTTT
CASSDRSGNTIYF
>many|TRBV7-8|TRBJ1-6|TRBD1
TGTGCCAGCAGCCCGTGGACAGGGGTAGAATCACCCCTCCACTTT
CASSPWTGVESPLHF
>-|TRBV11-3|TRBJ1-2|-
TGTGCCAGCAGTTACCTTAAGGCCCGAAACCGGGACGACTATGGCTACACCTTC
CASSYLKARNRDDYGYTF
>-|TRBV10-3|TRBJ1-6|-
TGTGCCATCAGTGAGTGGGCCGATTCACCCCTCCACTTT
CAISEWADSPLHF
>-|TRBV11-1|TRBJ2-2|-
TGTGCCAGCAGCCACCCCCAGCGGTCGAACACCGGGGAGCTGTTTTTT
CASSHPQRSNTGELFF
>few|TRBV28|TRBJ2-7|TRBD1
TGTGCCAGCATCTCGCCGGGACAGGGATTCTACGAGCAGTACTTC
CASISPGQGFYEQYF
>few|TRBV2|TRBJ2-3|-
TGTGCCAGCAGTTCTGATAGCACAGATACGCAGTATTTT
CASSSDSTDTQYF
>-|TRBV7-2|TRBJ2-7|-
TGTGCCAGCAGCTTAGAGACAGCTTACGAGCAGTACTTC
CASSLETAYEQYF
>-|TRBV7-2|TRBJ1-2|-
TGTGCCAGCAGCTTAGCAGGGGAGGGATACTATGGCTACACCTTC
CASSLAGEGYYGYTF
>-|TRBV25-1|TRBJ1-6|-
-
CACSASLDPGLNYNSPLHF
>few|TRBV15|TRBJ1-6|-
TGTGCCACCAGCTTCCGGGTGGTAGATTCACCCCTCCACTTT
CATSFRVVDSPLHF
>many|TRBV5-1|TRBJ1-4|TRBD1
TGCGCCAGCAGCCGGGCTCGGGACAGCGATGAAAAACTGTTTTTT
CASSRARDSDEKLFF
>-|TRBV7-8|TRBJ1-2|-
TGTGCCAGCAGCTTATATCCAGGATATAACGGCTACACCTTC
CASSLYPGYNGYTF
>-|TRBV2|TRBJ1-5|-
TGTGCCAGCAGCTTGGGCAGGGAGGAGCCCCAGCATTTT
CASSLGREEPQHF
>many|TRBV12-3/TRBV12-4|TRBJ1-1|-
TGTGCCGGCAGTCCACTTGGGGGACGCACTGAAGCTTTCTTT
CAGSPLGGRTEAFF
>many|TRBV10-3|TRBJ2-7|-
TGTGCCATCAGGGCGCCTTCCTCCTACGAGCAGTACTTC
CAIRAPSSYEQYF
>many|TRBV27|TRBJ1-2|-
TGTGCCAGCAGTATGGATACAGGGCACTATGGCTACACCTTC
CASSMDTGHYGYTF
>-|TRBV2|TRBJ1-5|-
TGTGCCAGCAGTTTGCGGGAGGGCAATCAGCATTTT
CASSLREGNQHF
>many|TRBV27|TRBJ1-2|-
TGTGCCAGCAGTTTAACTAGCGGGTTCTATGGCTACACCTTC
CASSLTSGFYGYTF
>few|TRBV19|TRBJ2-7|-
TGTGCCACCGGGACAAACTCCTACGAGCAGTACTTC
CATGTNSYEQYF
>many|TRBV7-9|TRBJ2-5|-
TGTGCCAGCAGCTTAACCGGGTGGAACCAAGAGACCCAGTACTTC
CASSLTGWNQETQYF
>-|TRBV7-9|TRBJ2-2|-
TGTGCCAGCAGCAAGAGACCAACCGGGGAGCTGTTTTTT
CASSKRPTGELFF
>-|TRBV4-2|TRBJ2-7|TRBD1
TGTGCCAGCACCCCACAGCGGACAGGTTACTACGAGCAGTACTTC
CASTPQRTGYYEQYF
>-|TRBV5-5|TRBJ2-3|-
TGTGCCAGCAGCTCGACTACAAACACAGATACGCAGTATTTT
CASSSTTNTDTQYF
>-|TRBV11-2|TRBJ2-4|TRBD1
TGTGCCAGCAGCTTAGGGGGGACAGGAGGTAGAAACATTCAGTACTTC
CASSLGGTGGRNIQYF